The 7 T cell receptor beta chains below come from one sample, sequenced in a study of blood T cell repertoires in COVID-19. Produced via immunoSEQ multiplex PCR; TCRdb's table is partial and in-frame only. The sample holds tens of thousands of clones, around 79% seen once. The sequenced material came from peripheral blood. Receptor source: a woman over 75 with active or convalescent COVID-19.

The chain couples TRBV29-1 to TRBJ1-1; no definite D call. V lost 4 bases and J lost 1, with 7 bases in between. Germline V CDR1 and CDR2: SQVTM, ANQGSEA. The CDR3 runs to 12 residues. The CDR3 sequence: CSVAMANTEAFF. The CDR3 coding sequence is TGCAGCGTTGCAATGGCGAACACTGAAGCTTTCTTT.

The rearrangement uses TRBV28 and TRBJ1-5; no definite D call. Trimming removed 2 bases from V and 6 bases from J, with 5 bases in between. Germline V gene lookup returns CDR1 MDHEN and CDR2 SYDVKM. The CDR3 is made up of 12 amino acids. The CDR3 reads CASSLTGQPQHF. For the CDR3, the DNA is TGTGCCAGCAGTTTAACGGGTCAGCCCCAGCATTTT.

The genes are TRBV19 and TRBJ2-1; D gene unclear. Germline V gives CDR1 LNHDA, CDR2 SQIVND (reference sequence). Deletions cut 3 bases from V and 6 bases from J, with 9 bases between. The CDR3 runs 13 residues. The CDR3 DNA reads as TGTGCCAGTAGTATTACCTACGGCAATGAGCAGTTCTTC. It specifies CASSITYGNEQFF.

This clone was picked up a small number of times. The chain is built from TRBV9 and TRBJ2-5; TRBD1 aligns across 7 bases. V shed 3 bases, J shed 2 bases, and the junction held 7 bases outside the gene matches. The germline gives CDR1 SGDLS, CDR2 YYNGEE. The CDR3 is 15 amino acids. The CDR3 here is CASSALGQKQETQYF. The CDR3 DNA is TGTGCCAGCAGCGCTCTGGGACAGAAACAAGAGACCCAGTACTTC.

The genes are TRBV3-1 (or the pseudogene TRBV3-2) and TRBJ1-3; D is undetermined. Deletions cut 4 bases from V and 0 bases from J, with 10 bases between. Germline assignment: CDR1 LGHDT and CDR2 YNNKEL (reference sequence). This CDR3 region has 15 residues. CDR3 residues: CASSLGPSSGNTIYF. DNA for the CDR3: TGTGCCAGCAGCCTTGGGCCGAGCTCTGGAAACACCATATATTTT.

CDR3 sequence (DNA): TGTGCCATCAGTGAGACCGCAGGACAGGGAACGGATGGCTACACCTTC. Protein: CAISETAGQGTDGYTF. The chain links TRBV10-3 to TRBJ1-2; 8 bases agree with TRBD1. Germline V lookup: CDR1 ENHRY, CDR2 SYGVKD. Losses at the gene ends were 2 bases for V and 6 bases for J; bases not matched to a gene: 11. The CDR3 consists of 16 residues.

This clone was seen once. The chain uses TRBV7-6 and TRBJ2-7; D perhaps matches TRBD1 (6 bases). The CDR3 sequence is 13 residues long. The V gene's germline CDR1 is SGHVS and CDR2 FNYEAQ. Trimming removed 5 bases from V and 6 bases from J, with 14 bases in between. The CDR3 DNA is TGTGCCAGCAGCCTTGGACAGTCGAGCGAGCAGTACTTC. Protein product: CASSLGQSSEQYF.